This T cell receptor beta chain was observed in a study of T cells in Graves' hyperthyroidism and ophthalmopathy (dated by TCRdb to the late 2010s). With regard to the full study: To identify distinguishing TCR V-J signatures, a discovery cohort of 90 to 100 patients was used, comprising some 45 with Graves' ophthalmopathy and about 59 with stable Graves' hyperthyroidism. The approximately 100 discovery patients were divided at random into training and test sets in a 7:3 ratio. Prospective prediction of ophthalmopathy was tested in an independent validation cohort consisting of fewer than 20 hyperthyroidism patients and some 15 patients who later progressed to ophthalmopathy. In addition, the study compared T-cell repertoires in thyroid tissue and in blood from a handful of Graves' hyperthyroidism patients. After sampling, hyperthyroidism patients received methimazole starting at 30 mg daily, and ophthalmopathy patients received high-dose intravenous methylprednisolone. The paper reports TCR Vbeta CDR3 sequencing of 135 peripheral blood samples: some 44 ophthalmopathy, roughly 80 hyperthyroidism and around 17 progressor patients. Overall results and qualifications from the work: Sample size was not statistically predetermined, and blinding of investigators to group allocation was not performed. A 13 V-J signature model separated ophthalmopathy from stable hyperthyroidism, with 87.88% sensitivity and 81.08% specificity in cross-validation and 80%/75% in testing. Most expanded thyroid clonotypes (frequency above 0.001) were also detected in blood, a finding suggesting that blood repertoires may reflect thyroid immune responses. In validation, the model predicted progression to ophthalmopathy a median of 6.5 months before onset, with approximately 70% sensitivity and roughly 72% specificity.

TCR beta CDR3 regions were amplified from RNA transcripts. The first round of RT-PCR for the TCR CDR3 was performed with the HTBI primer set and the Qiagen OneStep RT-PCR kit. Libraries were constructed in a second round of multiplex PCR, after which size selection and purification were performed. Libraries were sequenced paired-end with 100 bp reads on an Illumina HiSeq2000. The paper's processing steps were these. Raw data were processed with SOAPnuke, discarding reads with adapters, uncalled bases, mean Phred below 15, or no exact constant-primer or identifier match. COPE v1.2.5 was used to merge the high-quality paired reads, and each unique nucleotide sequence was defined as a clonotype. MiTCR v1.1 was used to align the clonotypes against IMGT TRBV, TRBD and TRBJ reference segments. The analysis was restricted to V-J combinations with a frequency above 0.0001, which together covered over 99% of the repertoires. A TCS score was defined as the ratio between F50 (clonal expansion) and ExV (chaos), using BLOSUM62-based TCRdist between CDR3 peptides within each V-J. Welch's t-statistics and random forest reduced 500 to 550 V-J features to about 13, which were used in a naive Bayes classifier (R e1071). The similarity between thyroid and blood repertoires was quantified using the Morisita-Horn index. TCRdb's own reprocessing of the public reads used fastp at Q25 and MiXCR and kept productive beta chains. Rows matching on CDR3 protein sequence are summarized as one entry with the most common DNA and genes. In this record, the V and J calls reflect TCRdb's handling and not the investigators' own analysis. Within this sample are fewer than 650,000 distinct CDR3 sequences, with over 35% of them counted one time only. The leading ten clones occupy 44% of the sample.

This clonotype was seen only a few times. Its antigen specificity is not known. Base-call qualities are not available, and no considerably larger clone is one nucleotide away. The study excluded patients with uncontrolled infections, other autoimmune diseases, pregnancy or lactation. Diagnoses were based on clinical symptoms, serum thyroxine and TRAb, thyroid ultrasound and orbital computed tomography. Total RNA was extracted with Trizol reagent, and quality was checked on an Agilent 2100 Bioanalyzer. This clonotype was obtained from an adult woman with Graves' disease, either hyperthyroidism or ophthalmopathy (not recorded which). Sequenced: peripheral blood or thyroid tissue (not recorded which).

The CDR3 sequence is CASSFREANYGYTF. The DNA sequence is as follows: TGTGCCAGCAGTTTCAGGGAAGCTAACTATGGCTACACCTTC. Recombination connected TRBV12-3 or TRBV12-4 to TRBJ1-2; the best D guess is TRBD1, with 5 bases matching. V gives up 3 bases and J gives up 0 bases, and the segment between their germline ends measures 8 bases. Its CDR3 holds 14 amino acids, cysteine through phenylalanine. Kept here is only the CDR3 DNA, which spans 42 bases and is read in frame from base 1.